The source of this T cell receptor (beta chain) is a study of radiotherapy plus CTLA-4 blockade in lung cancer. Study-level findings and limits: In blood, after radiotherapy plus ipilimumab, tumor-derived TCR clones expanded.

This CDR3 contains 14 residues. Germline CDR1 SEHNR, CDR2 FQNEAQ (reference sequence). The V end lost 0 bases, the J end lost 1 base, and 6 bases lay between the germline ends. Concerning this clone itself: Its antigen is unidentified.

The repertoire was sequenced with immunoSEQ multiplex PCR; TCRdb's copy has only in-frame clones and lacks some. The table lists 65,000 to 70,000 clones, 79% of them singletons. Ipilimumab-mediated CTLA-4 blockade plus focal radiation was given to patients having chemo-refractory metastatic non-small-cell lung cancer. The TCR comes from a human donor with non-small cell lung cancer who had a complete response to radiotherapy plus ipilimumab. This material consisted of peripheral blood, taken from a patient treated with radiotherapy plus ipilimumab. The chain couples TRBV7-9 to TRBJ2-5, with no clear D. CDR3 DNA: TGTGCCAGCAGCTTAGCGTCTCCCCAAGAGACCCAGTACTTC. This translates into CASSLASPQETQYF.